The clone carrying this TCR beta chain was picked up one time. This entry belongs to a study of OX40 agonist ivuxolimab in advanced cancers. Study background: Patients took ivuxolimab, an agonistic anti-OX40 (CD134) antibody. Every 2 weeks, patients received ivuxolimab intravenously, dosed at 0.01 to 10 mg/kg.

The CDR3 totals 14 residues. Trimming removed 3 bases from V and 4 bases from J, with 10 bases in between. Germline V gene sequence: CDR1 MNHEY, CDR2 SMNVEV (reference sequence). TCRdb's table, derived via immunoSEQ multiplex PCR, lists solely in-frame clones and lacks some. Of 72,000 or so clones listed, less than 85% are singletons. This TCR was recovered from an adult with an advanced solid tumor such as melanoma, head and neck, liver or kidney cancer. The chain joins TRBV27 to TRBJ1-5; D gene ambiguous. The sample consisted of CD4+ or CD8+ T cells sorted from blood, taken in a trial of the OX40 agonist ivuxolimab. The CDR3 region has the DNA TGTGCCAGCAGTTTCAATGGGCGAAATCAGCCCCAGCATTTT. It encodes CASSFNGRNQPQHF.